This entry concerns a single TCR beta chain. Its target is unknown. Trimming left V 4 bases short and J 2 bases short, with 10 bases between. The CDR3 consists of 15 residues. The germline CDR1 and CDR2 sequences are SGHDT and YYEEEE. Samples each had at least 5 micrograms of total RNA extracted. This sample is part of a study of blood T cells in healthy people across ages. Findings of the study overall: Estimates drawn from one million T cells were deemed to understate diversity. Observed TCR beta diversity per million T cells went down as age went up. This fall followed a roughly linear course with age.

It was with a sample-barcoded 5' primer and a J-beta primer mix that a second PCR of roughly 7 to 12 cycles was run. In TCRdb, the 5' RACE reads were re-called with MiXCR into one record per CDR3 protein. The sample yields approximately 1,000,000 distinct CDR3 sequences, 35% to 50% seen once. The rearrangement joins TRBV5-6 to TRBJ2-6; no reliable D call. The specimen was blood. This TCR came from a woman aged 55-69 years in good health. DNA of the CDR3: TGTGCCAGCAGCGGGCTTGAAACTGGGGCCAACGTCCTGACTTTC. This codes for CASSGLETGANVLTF. Supplemented by reference TRBV5-6 and TRBJ2-6, the full variable domain reads DAGVTQSPTHLIKTRGQQVTLRCSPKSGHDTVSWYQQALGQGPQFIFQYYEEEERQRGNFPDRFSGHQFPNYSSELNVNALLLGDSALYLCASSGLETGANVLTFGAGSRLTVL.